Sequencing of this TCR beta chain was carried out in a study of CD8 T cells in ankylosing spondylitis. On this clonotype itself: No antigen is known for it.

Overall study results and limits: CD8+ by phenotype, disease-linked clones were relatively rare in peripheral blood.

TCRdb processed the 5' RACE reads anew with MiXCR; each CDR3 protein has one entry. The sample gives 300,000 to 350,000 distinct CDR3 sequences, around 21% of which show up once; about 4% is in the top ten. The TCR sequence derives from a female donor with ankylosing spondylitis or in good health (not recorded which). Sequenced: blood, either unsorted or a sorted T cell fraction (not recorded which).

The CDR3 DNA is TGCAGTGCATATGCTAGCGGACGGTTTTACGAGCAGTACTTC. Amino acid sequence: CSAYASGRFYEQYF. The chain has TRBV20-1 and TRBJ2-7, with 7 bases aligning to TRBD2. V was pared by 6 bases and J by 4 bases, with 12 bases of the junction left unmatched. CDR1 DFQATT and CDR2 SNEGSKA come from the germline V gene (reference sequence). This CDR3 is 14 amino acids long.